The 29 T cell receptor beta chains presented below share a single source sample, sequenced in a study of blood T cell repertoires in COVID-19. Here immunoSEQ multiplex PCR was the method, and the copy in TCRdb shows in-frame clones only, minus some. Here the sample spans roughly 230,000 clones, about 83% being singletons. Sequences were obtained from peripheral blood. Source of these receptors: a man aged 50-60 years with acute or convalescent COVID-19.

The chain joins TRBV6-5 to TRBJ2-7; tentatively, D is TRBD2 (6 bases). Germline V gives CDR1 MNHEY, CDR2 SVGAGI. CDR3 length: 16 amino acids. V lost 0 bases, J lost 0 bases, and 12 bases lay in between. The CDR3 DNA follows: TGTGCCAGCAGTTACTCGACTTCGGGAGCCTCCTACGAGCAGTACTTC. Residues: CASSYSTSGASYEQYF.

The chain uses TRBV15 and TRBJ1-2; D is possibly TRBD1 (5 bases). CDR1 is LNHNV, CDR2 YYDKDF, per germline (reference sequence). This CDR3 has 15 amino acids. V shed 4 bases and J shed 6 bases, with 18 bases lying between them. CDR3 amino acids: CATSISRGSVDGYTF. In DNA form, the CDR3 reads TGTGCCACCAGCATAAGTAGGGGCTCAGTCGATGGCTACACCTTC.

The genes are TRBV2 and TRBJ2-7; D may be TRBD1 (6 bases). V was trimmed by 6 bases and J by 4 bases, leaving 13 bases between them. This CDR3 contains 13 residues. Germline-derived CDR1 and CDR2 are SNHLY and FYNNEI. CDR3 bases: TGTGCCAGCAGCCCGGGACACTCTTACGAGCAGTACTTC. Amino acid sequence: CASSPGHSYEQYF.

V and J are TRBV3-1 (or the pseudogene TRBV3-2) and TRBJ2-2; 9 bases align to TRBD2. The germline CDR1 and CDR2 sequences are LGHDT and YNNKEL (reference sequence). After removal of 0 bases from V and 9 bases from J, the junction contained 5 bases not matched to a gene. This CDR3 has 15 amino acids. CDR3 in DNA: TGTGCCAGCAGCCAAGACTTAGCGGGAGCCAGGGAGCTGTTTTTT. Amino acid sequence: CASSQDLAGARELFF.

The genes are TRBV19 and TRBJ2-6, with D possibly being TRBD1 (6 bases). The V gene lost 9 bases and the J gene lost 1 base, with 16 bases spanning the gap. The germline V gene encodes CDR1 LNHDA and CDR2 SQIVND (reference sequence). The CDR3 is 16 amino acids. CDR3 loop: CASAAGVRSGANVLTF. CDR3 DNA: TGTGCCAGCGCAGCAGGGGTACGGTCTGGGGCCAACGTCCTGACTTTC.

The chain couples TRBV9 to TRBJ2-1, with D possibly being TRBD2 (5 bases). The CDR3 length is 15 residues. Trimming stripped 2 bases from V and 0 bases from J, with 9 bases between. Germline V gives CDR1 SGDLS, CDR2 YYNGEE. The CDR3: CASSVSASSYNEQFF. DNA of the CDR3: TGTGCCAGCAGCGTTAGCGCGAGCTCCTACAATGAGCAGTTCTTC. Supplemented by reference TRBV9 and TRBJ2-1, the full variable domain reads DSGVTQTPKHLITATGQRVTLRCSPRSGDLSVYWYQQSLDQGLQFLIQYYNGEERAKGNILERFSAQQFPDLHSELNLSSLELGDSALYFCASSVSASSYNEQFFGPGTRLTVL.

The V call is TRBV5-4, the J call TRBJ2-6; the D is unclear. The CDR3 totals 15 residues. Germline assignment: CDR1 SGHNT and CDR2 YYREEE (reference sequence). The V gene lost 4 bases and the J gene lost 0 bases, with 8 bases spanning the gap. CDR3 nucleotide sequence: TGTGCCAGCAGCCCTGAGGACTCTGGGGCCAACGTCCTGACTTTC. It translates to CASSPEDSGANVLTF.

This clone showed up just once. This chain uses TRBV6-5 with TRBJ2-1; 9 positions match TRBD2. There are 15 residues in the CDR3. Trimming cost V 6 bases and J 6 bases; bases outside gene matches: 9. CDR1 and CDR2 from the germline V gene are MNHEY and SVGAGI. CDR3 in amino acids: CASRGGRARGNEQFF. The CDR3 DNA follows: TGTGCCAGCAGAGGCGGGAGGGCCAGGGGCAATGAGCAGTTCTTC.

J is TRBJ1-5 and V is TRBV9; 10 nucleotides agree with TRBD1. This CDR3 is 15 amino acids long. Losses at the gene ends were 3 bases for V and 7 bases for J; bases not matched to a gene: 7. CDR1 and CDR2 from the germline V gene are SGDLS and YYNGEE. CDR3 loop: CASSETGGSGQPQHF. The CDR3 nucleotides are TGTGCCAGCAGCGAGACAGGGGGCTCGGGGCAGCCCCAGCATTTT.

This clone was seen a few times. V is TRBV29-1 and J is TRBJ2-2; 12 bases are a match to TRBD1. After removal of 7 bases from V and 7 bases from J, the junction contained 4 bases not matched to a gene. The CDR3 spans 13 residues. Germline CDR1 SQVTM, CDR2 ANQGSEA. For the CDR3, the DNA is TGCAGCGGGGGACAGGGGGCGGTCGGGGAGCTGTTTTTT. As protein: CSGGQGAVGELFF.

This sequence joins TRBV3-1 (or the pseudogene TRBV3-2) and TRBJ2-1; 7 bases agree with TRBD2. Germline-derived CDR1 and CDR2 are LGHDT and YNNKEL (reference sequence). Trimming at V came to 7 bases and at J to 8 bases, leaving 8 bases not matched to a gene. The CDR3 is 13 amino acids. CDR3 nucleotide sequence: TGTGCCAGCACAATGCGGGAGTCGGATGAGCAGTTCTTC. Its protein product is CASTMRESDEQFF.

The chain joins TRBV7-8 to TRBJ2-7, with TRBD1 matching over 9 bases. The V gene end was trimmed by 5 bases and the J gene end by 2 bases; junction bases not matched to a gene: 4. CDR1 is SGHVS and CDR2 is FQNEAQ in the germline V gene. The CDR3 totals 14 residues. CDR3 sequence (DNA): TGTGCCAGCAGCGTGGACAGGGGCCCCTACGAGCAGTACTTC. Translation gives CASSVDRGPYEQYF.

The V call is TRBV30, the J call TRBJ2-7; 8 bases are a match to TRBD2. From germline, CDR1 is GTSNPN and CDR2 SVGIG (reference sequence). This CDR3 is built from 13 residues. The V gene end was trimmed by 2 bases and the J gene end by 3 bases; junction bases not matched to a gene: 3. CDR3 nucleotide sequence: TGTGCCTGGAGTAGGAGCGGGGGCTACGAGCAGTACTTC. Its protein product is CAWSRSGGYEQYF. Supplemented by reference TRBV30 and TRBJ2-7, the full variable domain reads SQTIHQWPATLVQPVGSPLSLECTVEGTSNPNLYWYRQAAGRGLQLLFYSVGIGQISSEVPQNLSASRPQDRQFILSSKKLLLSDSGFYLCAWSRSGGYEQYFGPGTRLTVT.

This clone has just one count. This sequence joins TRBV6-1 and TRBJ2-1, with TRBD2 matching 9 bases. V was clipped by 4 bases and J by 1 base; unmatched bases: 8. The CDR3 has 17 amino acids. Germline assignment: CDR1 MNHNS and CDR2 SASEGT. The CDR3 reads CASSGNSGRMSYNEQFF. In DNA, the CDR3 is TGTGCCAGCAGTGGAAATAGCGGGAGAATGTCCTACAATGAGCAGTTCTTC.

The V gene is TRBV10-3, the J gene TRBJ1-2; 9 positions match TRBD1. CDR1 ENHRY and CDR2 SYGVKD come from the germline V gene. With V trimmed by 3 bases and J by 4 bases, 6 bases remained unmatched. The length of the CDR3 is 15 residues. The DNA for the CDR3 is TGTGCCATCAGTGATTTGACAGGGGGGATCTATGGCTACACCTTC. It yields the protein CAISDLTGGIYGYTF.

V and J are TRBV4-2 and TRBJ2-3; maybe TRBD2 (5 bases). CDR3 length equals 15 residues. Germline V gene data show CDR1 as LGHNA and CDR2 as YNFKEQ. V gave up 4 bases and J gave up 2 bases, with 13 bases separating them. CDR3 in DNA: TGTGCCAGCAGCCGAATCGGGGAAAACACAGATACGCAGTATTTT. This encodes CASSRIGENTDTQYF.

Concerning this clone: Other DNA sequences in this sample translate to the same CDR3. In DNA, the CDR3 is TGTGCCAGCAGTTTAGGACAGAACTATGGCTACACCTTC. Its translation is CASSLGQNYGYTF. The chain uses TRBV28 and TRBJ1-2, with a weak D call TRBD1 (6 bases). V was trimmed by 2 bases and J by 2 bases, leaving 6 bases between them. This CDR3 is built from 13 residues. The germline CDR1 and CDR2 sequences are MDHEN and SYDVKM.

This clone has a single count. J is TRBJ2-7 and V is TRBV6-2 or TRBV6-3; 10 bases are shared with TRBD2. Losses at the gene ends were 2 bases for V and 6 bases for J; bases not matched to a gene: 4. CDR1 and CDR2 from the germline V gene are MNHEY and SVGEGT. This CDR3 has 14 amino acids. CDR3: CASSYGLAGVEQYF. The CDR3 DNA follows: TGTGCCAGCAGTTACGGGCTAGCGGGAGTCGAGCAGTACTTC.

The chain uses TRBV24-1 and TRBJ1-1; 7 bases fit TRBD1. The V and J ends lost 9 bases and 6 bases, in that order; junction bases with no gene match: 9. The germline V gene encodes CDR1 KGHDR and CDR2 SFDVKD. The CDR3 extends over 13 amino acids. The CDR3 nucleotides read TGTGCCACCTCCGGGACAGAGGGGCCTGAAGCTTTCTTT. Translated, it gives CATSGTEGPEAFF.

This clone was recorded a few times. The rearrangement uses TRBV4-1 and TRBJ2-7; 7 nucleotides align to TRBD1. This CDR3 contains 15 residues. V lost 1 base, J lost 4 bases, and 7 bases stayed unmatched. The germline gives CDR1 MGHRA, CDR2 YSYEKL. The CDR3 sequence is CASSQVSGQTYEQYF. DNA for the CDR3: TGCGCCAGCAGCCAAGTTTCGGGACAGACATACGAGCAGTACTTC.

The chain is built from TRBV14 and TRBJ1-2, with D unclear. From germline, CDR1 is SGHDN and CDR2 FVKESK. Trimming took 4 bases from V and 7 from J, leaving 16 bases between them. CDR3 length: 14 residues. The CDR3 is CASSPYTDLSGYTF. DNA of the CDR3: TGTGCCAGCAGCCCGTACACAGATTTGAGTGGCTACACCTTC.

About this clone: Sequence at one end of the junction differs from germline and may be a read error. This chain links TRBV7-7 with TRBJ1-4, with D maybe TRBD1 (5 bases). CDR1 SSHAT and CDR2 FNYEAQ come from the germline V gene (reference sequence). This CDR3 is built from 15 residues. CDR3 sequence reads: CASSGRGARDEKLFF. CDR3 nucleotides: TGTGCTAGCAGCGGTCGCGGGGCGAGGGACGAAAAACTGTTTTTT.

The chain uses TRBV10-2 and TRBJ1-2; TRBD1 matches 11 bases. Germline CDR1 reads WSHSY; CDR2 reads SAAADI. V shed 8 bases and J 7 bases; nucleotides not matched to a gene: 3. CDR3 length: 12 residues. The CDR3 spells CASGQGASGYTF. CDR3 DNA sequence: TGCGCCAGCGGACAGGGGGCGAGTGGCTACACCTTC.

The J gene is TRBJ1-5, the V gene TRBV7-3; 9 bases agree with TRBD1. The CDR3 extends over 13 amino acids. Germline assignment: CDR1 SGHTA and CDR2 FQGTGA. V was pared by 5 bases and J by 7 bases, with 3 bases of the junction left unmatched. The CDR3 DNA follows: TGTGCCAGCAGCCGGGACAGGGACCAGCCCCAGCATTTT. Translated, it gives CASSRDRDQPQHF.

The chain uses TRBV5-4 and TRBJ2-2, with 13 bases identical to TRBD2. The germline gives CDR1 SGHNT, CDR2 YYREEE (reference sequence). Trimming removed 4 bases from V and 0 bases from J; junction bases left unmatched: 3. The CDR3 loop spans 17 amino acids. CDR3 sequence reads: CASSPGTSGANTGELFF. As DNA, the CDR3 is TGTGCCAGCAGCCCAGGGACTAGCGGGGCGAACACCGGGGAGCTGTTTTTT.

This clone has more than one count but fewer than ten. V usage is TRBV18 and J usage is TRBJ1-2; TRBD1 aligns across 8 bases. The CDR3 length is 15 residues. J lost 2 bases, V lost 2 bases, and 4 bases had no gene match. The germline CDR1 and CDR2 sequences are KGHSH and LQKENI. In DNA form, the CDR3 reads TGTGCCAGCTCACCAACAGGACAGGGCAACTATGGCTACACCTTC. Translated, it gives CASSPTGQGNYGYTF.

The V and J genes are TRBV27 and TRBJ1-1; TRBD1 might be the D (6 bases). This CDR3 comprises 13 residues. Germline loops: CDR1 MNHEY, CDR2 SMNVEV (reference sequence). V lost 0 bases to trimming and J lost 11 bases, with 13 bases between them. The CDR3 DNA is TGTGCCAGCAGTTTATCAAGGGGGACGTTCGCTTTCTTT. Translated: CASSLSRGTFAFF.

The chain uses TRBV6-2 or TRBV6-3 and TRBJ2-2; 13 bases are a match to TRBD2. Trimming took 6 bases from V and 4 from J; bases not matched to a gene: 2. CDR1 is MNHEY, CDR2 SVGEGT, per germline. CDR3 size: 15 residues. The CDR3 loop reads CASSGTSGTTGELFF. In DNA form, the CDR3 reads TGTGCCAGCAGCGGGACTAGCGGGACCACCGGGGAGCTGTTTTTT.

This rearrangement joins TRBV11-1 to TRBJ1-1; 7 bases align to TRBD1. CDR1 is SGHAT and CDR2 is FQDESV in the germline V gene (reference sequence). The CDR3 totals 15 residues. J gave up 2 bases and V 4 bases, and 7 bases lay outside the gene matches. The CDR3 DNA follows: TGTGCCAGCAGCTCATTCCAGGGGGTAAACACTGAAGCTTTCTTT. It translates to CASSSFQGVNTEAFF. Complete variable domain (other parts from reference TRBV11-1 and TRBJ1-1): EAEVAQSPRYKITEKSQAVAFWCDPISGHATLYWYRQILGQGPELLVQFQDESVVDDSQLPKDRFSAERLKGVDSTLKIQPAELGDSAMYLCASSSFQGVNTEAFFGQGTRLTVV.